Following are 28 T cell receptor beta chains from one sample sequenced in a study of low-dose radiotherapy and immunotherapy resistance in tumors (dated by TCRdb to between 2021 and 2022). Superscript III and a set of TRAV- and TRBV-specific primers were used to synthesize first-strand cDNA, so that both TCRalpha and TCRbeta chains were covered. A roughly 19-cycle PCR with Phusion amplified the TCRs, pairing a constant-region primer with the adapter that was attached to the V primers. TCRdb ran its own pipeline on the public reads, namely fastp trimming at Q25 and MiXCR clone calling, and kept in-frame beta chains. Rows are combined by CDR3 protein, so each entry shows the most common genes and DNA. In this sample the table shows under 20,000 distinct CDR3 sequences, approximately 79% of which occur a single time. More than 9.5% of the sample rests with the top ten. These receptors were obtained from a human donor with advanced metastatic prostate, ovarian, gallbladder or colorectal cancer (not recorded which). This table probably holds off-target reads from a library built for another chain.

The chain joins TRBV28 to TRBJ1-1; D gene uncertain. The CDR3 is 14 amino acids. Deletions cut 7 bases from V and 1 base from J, with 13 bases between. Germline values: CDR1 MDHEN, CDR2 SYDVKM. DNA of the CDR3: TGTGCCAGCATATCCGGACTACGGAACACTGAAGCTTTCTTT. Translation gives CASISGLRNTEAFF.

This chain joins TRBV2 and TRBJ2-5; 11 nucleotides line up with TRBD2. Per the germline V gene, CDR1 is SNHLY and CDR2 is FYNNEI. The CDR3 is made up of 13 amino acids. J was trimmed by 12 bases and V by 4 bases; bases with no gene match: 7. CDR3: CASSGTSGGAEYF. DNA of the CDR3: TGTGCCAGCAGTGGCACTAGCGGGGGAGCCGAGTACTTC.

The chain links TRBV3-1 to TRBJ2-7; weak D call: TRBD2 (6 bases). The V end lost 4 bases, the J end lost 0 bases, and 13 bases lay between the germline ends. The V gene's germline CDR1 is LGHDT and CDR2 YNNKEL (reference sequence). The CDR3 consists of 15 residues. CDR3 residues: CASSPPRGSSYEQYF. The CDR3, as DNA: TGTGCCAGCAGCCCCCCACGGGGGTCCTCCTACGAGCAGTACTTC.

This clonotype was recorded a few times. The chain is built from TRBV11-3 and TRBJ2-2; the D gene is possibly TRBD1 (6 bases). Trimming shortened V by 6 bases and J by 6 bases, and 29 bases separated the two germline ends. The CDR3 runs 19 residues. The germline gives CDR1 SGHNT, CDR2 YENEEA. CDR3 sequence: CASSPRGSYVLYRAGELFF. The DNA for the CDR3 is TGTGCCAGCAGTCCTCGGGGCTCCTATGTGCTTTACAGGGCCGGGGAGCTGTTTTTT.

The J gene is TRBJ2-1, the V gene TRBV20-1; 8 nucleotides match TRBD2. Germline values: CDR1 DFQATT, CDR2 SNEGSKA (reference sequence). V trimming: 6 bases; J trimming: 6 bases; junction bases outside the gene matches: 7. This CDR3 contains 13 residues. CDR3 coding DNA: TGCAGTGCCTTAGCGGGGAGGGGCAATGAGCAGTTCTTC. Its protein is CSALAGRGNEQFF.

The chain combines TRBV5-1 with TRBJ1-2, with 8 bases lining up with TRBD1. There are 16 residues in the CDR3. Looked up from germline, CDR1 is SGHRS and CDR2 is YFSETQ. With 0 bases clipped from V and 6 bases from J, the junction kept 10 bases outside the gene matches. The chain's CDR3 is CASSLERRTGTDGYTF. The DNA for the CDR3 is TGCGCCAGCAGCTTGGAGCGTCGGACAGGGACGGATGGCTACACCTTC.

The V gene is TRBV28, the J gene TRBJ1-6; no clear D gene. Germline V CDR1 and CDR2: MDHEN, SYDVKM. The CDR3 has 15 residues. V lost 3 bases and J 7 bases, leaving 13 bases between the germline ends. CDR3: CASSFAVQYNSPLHF. The CDR3 bases are TGTGCCAGCAGTTTTGCGGTCCAATACAATTCACCCCTCCACTTT.

This chain connects TRBV12-3 or TRBV12-4 to TRBJ1-3; unclear D gene. The CDR3 is made up of 16 amino acids. Trimming pared 1 base from V and 1 base from J, leaving 11 bases between. As DNA, the CDR3 is TGTGCCAGCAGTTTAGTGCAACGGAGTTCTGGAAACACCATATATTTT. Its translation: CASSLVQRSSGNTIYF.

This sequence joins TRBV4-2 and TRBJ1-2; 9 bases align to TRBD1. J lost 5 bases, V lost 0 bases, and 13 bases had no gene match. The CDR3 has 18 amino acids. Germline CDR1 is LGHNA and CDR2 is YNFKEQ. The CDR3 nucleotides read TGTGCCAGCAGCCAAGATAGAAGTGTGACAGGGGGTGGGTATGGCTACACCTTC. It encodes CASSQDRSVTGGGYGYTF.

This clonotype was detected only a few times. The chain uses TRBV6-2 or TRBV6-3 and TRBJ1-1; no clear D gene. This CDR3 has 15 residues. The germline V and J ends were trimmed by 2 bases and 0 bases, with 10 bases remaining between them. Germline assignment: CDR1 MNHEY and CDR2 SVGEGT. CDR3 DNA sequence: TGTGCCAGCAGTTACGCGGGCGTTATGAACACTGAAGCTTTCTTT. It translates to CASSYAGVMNTEAFF.

The rearrangement uses TRBV20-1 and TRBJ2-3; 13 nucleotides line up with TRBD2. V gave up 5 bases and J gave up 4 bases; unmatched junction bases: 9. The germline CDR1 and CDR2 sequences are DFQATT and SNEGSKA (reference sequence). The CDR3 runs 16 residues. CDR3 DNA sequence: TGCAGTGCTCGGGGACTAGCGGGGAGATGGGCAGATACGCAGTATTTT. This gives the protein CSARGLAGRWADTQYF.

J is TRBJ1-1 and V is TRBV15, with D tentatively TRBD1 (5 bases). V gave up 0 bases and J gave up 6 bases, with 14 bases separating them. The CDR3 has 15 amino acids. CDR1 is LNHNV, CDR2 YYDKDF, per germline (reference sequence). The CDR3, as DNA: TGTGCCACCAGCAGAGACCTCGGGGGATCACCTGAAGCTTTCTTT. It codes for CATSRDLGGSPEAFF.

The gene calls are TRBV6-2 or TRBV6-3 and TRBJ2-2; 13 positions agree with TRBD2. The CDR3 length is 20 residues. Germline values: CDR1 MNHEY, CDR2 SVGEGT. J gave up 1 base and V 4 bases, and 12 bases lay outside the gene matches. The CDR3 region is CASSSRTSGRWGGNTGELFF. DNA of the CDR3: TGTGCCAGCAGTTCGAGGACTAGCGGGAGATGGGGAGGGAACACCGGGGAGCTGTTTTTT.

Only a few counts were recorded for this clonotype. At one of its ends the junction is not consistent with the germline gene, which may arise from a read error. The CDR3 here is CAMRERFNAGKSTF. The CDR3 DNA follows: TGTGCAATGAGAGAGAGATTTAATGCAGGCAAATCAACCTTT. The gene calls are TRBV13 and TRBJ1-6; D is uncertain. The CDR3 consists of 14 residues. CDR1 and CDR2 (germline): PRHDT, FYEKMQ (reference sequence). Supplemented by reference TRBV13 and TRBJ1-6, the full variable domain reads AAGVIQSPRHLIKEKRETATLKCYPIPRHDTVYWYQQGPGQDPQFLISFYEKMQSDKGSIPDRFSAQQFSDYHSELNMSSLELGDSALYFCAMRERFNAGKSTFGNGTRLTVT.

This sequence joins TRBV5-1 and TRBJ2-2; TRBD2 is a possible D gene (5 bases). Germline loops: CDR1 SGHRS, CDR2 YFSETQ. Trimming removed 6 bases from V and 7 bases from J, with 16 bases in between. The length of the CDR3 is 14 residues. CDR3 DNA: TGCGCCAGCACTCTGGCGGGTATGGACGGGGAGCTGTTTTTT. It codes for CASTLAGMDGELFF.

The chain joins TRBV2 to TRBJ2-1, with D maybe TRBD2 (6 bases). Germline V gene sequence: CDR1 SNHLY, CDR2 FYNNEI. V was shortened by 5 bases and J by 7 bases, with 18 bases between the two germline ends. The CDR3 is 15 amino acids. DNA for the CDR3: TGTGCCAGCAGTCCCGGGCGCGGGGTGTCTAATGAGCAGTTCTTC. This gives the protein CASSPGRGVSNEQFF.

The gene calls are TRBV14 and TRBJ1-6, with D hard to call. V gave up 0 bases and J gave up 7 bases, with 7 bases separating them. CDR1 SGHDN and CDR2 FVKESK come from the germline V gene. This CDR3 comprises 14 residues. The CDR3 region is CASSQEVRNSPLHF. DNA of the CDR3: TGTGCCAGCAGCCAAGAGGTCCGAAATTCACCCCTCCACTTT. The whole variable domain, remainder taken from reference TRBV14 and TRBJ1-6, is EAGVTQFPSHSVIEKGQTVTLRCDPISGHDNLYWYRRVMGKEIKFLLHFVKESKQDESGMPNNRFLAERTGGTYSTLKVQPAELEDSGVYFCASSQEVRNSPLHFGNGTRLTVT.

This rearrangement joins TRBV7-9 to TRBJ1-5; D not certain. With 1 base removed from V and 0 bases from J, the gap between germline ends came to 13 bases. The V gene's germline CDR1 is SEHNR and CDR2 FQNEAQ (reference sequence). CDR3 length equals 17 residues. The CDR3 protein is CASSLESYLSSNQPQHF. As DNA, the CDR3 is TGTGCCAGCAGCTTAGAATCCTACTTGAGTAGCAATCAGCCCCAGCATTTT.

This clonotype has a handful of counts. The chain joins TRBV7-9 to TRBJ2-2; no firm D call. The CDR3 spans 13 residues. CDR1 SEHNR and CDR2 FQNEAQ come from the germline V gene (reference sequence). The V gene lost 0 bases and the J gene lost 6 bases, with 5 bases spanning the gap. This CDR3 is CASSLALPGELFF. CDR3 nucleotides: TGTGCCAGCAGCTTAGCATTGCCCGGGGAGCTGTTTTTT.

The rearrangement links TRBV24-1 to TRBJ2-1; D gene ambiguous. The CDR3 is made up of 11 amino acids. The V and J ends lost 5 bases and 10 bases respectively, with 8 bases between them. Looked up from germline, CDR1 is KGHDR and CDR2 is SFDVKD. The CDR3 region is CATSVKYEQFF. DNA for the CDR3: TGTGCCACCAGTGTGAAGTACGAGCAGTTCTTC.

The chain has TRBV7-2 and TRBJ2-2; maybe TRBD2 (5 bases). The length of the CDR3 is 16 residues. Germline CDR1 reads SGHTA; CDR2 reads FQGNSA. The germline V and J ends were trimmed by 1 base and 2 bases, with 11 bases remaining between them. The CDR3 is CASSLVRGLNTGELFF. In DNA, the CDR3 is TGTGCCAGCAGCTTAGTCCGAGGGCTTAACACCGGGGAGCTGTTTTTT.

In this sample, this clonotype turned up a few times. The genes are TRBV3-1 and TRBJ2-1, with D tentatively TRBD1 (6 bases). The germline CDR1 and CDR2 sequences are LGHDT and YNNKEL (reference sequence). V gave up 0 bases and J gave up 15 bases, with 12 bases separating them. The CDR3 is 12 residues long. Here the CDR3 DNA reads TGTGCCAGCAGCCAAGAAGTGGGGGCTCTGTTCTTC. Its protein product is CASSQEVGALFF.

V and J are TRBV5-4 and TRBJ2-1; D gene uncertain. This CDR3 spans 13 amino acids. Germline assignment: CDR1 SGHNT and CDR2 YYREEE (reference sequence). The V gene lost 0 bases and the J gene lost 8 bases, with 9 bases spanning the gap. The CDR3 coding sequence is TGTGCCAGCAGCTTGGTTGAAGACGATGAGCAGTTCTTC. This sequence encodes CASSLVEDDEQFF.

The rearrangement links TRBV29-1 to TRBJ1-1; no clear D. Trimming pared 0 bases from V and 6 bases from J, leaving 17 bases between. The germline V gene encodes CDR1 SQVTM and CDR2 ANQGSEA. CDR3 length equals 15 residues. CDR3 amino acids: CSVEDIRPGSPEAFF. The CDR3 DNA reads as TGCAGCGTTGAAGATATACGCCCAGGTTCCCCTGAAGCTTTCTTT. Using reference TRBV29-1 and TRBJ1-1 for the parts outside the CDR3, the full variable domain is SAVISQKPSRDICQRGTSLTIQCQVDSQVTMMFWYRQQPGQSLTLIATANQGSEATYESGFVIDKFPISRPNLTFSTLTVSNMSPEDSSIYLCSVEDIRPGSPEAFFGQGTRLTVV.

The rearrangement joins TRBV10-3 to TRBJ1-2; 9 bases map to TRBD1. V lost 11 bases, J lost 6 bases, and 10 bases stayed unmatched. The length of the CDR3 is 13 residues. The V gene's germline CDR1 is ENHRY and CDR2 SYGVKD. The CDR3 sequence: CAAEGTGGHGYTF. The CDR3 DNA reads as TGTGCCGCCGAAGGCACAGGGGGCCATGGCTACACCTTC.

The table lists this clonotype with a count of one. This chain joins TRBV6-4 and TRBJ1-1; D perhaps matches TRBD1 (5 bases). The germline V and J ends were trimmed by 3 bases and 2 bases, with 7 bases remaining between them. CDR3 length: 13 residues. Germline lookup yields CDR1 MRHNA and CDR2 SNTAGT. The CDR3 loop reads CASSEDSNTEAFF. The DNA of the CDR3 is TGTGCCAGCAGTGAAGACAGTAACACTGAAGCTTTCTTT.

The V call is TRBV6-2 or TRBV6-3, the J call TRBJ2-1, with D maybe TRBD2 (6 bases). Trimming left V 5 bases short and J 2 bases short, with 10 bases between. Germline CDR1 MNHEY, CDR2 SVGEGT. The CDR3 loop spans 14 amino acids. This CDR3 is CASSRDFTYNEQFF. The CDR3 DNA sequence: TGTGCCAGCAGTCGGGACTTCACCTACAATGAGCAGTTCTTC.

V and J are TRBV6-1 and TRBJ1-1; TRBD1 is a possible D gene (6 bases). The V gene's germline CDR1 is MNHNS and CDR2 SASEGT. Trimming took 6 bases from V and 4 from J, leaving 12 bases between them. The CDR3 is made up of 13 amino acids. CDR3 DNA: TGTGCCAGCAGCCGCCCAGGGGTCACTGAAGCTTTCTTT. It translates to CASSRPGVTEAFF.